The 26 T cell receptor beta chains given below trace back to one sample, sequenced in a study of T cells after yellow fever vaccination. TCRdb independently ran MiXCR on the 5' RACE reads; one entry per CDR3 protein. The sample contains approximately 250,000 distinct CDR3 sequences, over 3% of which appear only once. Sequencing used PBMCs, obtained 15 days after the yellow fever booster vaccination. Receptor source: a man between 18 and 35 years old who received the YFV17D yellow fever vaccine.

This clonotype was seen ten or more times. The genes are TRBV4-3 and TRBJ1-1; 7 bases fit TRBD1. Germline CDR1 is LGHNA and CDR2 is YSLEER. The CDR3 runs to 15 residues. The ends lost 0 bases at V and 1 base at J; junction bases unmatched: 2. The DNA for the CDR3 is TGCGCCAGCAGCCAAGAGAAGGGGGCGAACACTGAAGCTTTCTTT. Amino acid sequence: CASSQEKGANTEAFF.

This clonotype was counted ten times or more. The genes are TRBV12-3 or TRBV12-4 and TRBJ2-3; 15 positions match TRBD2. With 5 bases clipped from V and 3 bases from J, the junction kept 6 bases outside the gene matches. This CDR3 spans 17 amino acids. Here the CDR3 reads CASSPTGLAGGTDTQYF. For the CDR3, the DNA is TGTGCCAGCAGTCCCACCGGACTAGCGGGGGGGACAGATACGCAGTATTTT.

At least ten counts were recorded for this clonotype. The chain has TRBV4-1 and TRBJ1-3; unclear D gene. CDR3 size: 15 residues. Per the germline V gene, CDR1 is MGHRA and CDR2 is YSYEKL. The V and J ends lost 5 bases and 0 bases respectively, with 11 bases between them. The CDR3 here is CASSSRPFSGNTIYF. CDR3 in DNA: TGCGCCAGCAGCTCGCGACCGTTCTCTGGAAACACCATATATTTT.

In this sample, this clonotype turned up many times. The gene calls are TRBV5-1 and TRBJ2-7; 7 positions match TRBD1. The CDR3 length is 14 residues. Per germline, CDR1 SGHRS and CDR2 YFSETQ. J was trimmed by 4 bases and V by 2 bases; bases with no gene match: 6. CDR3 sequence (DNA): TGCGCCAGCAGCTTTGTGACAGGGCCGTACGAGCAGTACTTC. This codes for CASSFVTGPYEQYF.

This clonotype was counted ten times or more. The rearrangement joins TRBV7-9 to TRBJ1-5; 7 bases are shared with TRBD1. This CDR3 is built from 15 residues. CDR1 is SEHNR and CDR2 is FQNEAQ in the germline V gene (reference sequence). The V and J ends lost 1 base and 7 bases, in that order; junction bases with no gene match: 7. CDR3: CASSLEAGGGQPQHF. In nucleotides, the CDR3 is TGTGCCAGCAGCTTAGAGGCAGGGGGAGGGCAGCCCCAGCATTTT.

This clonotype was counted ten times or more. The gene calls are TRBV18 and TRBJ1-4; the D gene is possibly TRBD1 (5 bases). Germline V gene sequence: CDR1 KGHSH, CDR2 LQKENI. The germline V and J ends were trimmed by 6 bases and 3 bases, with 11 bases remaining between them. The CDR3 spans 14 residues. Here the CDR3 reads CASSLRQPNEKLFF. The CDR3 DNA sequence: TGTGCCAGCTCTCTGCGACAGCCTAATGAAAAACTGTTTTTT.

This clonotype was recorded at least ten times. V usage is TRBV20-1 and J usage is TRBJ2-5; possible D gene TRBD1, 5 bases. Trimming cost V 6 bases and J 5 bases, with 19 bases left between them. Germline-derived CDR1 and CDR2 are DFQATT and SNEGSKA (reference sequence). CDR3 length: 14 residues. CDR3 sequence: CSAFKRPGMETQYF. CDR3 in DNA: TGCAGTGCCTTCAAAAGGCCAGGGATGGAGACCCAGTACTTC.

A note on this clonotype: This may be a read error: a much more frequent sequence differs by one nucleotide. The chain is built from TRBV6-2 or TRBV6-3 and TRBJ1-2; 8 bases align to TRBD1. Per germline, CDR1 MNHEY and CDR2 SVGEGT. The CDR3 runs 13 residues. CDR3 DNA: TGTGCCAGCAGTCACGACAGGGGACATGGCCACACCTTC. Translation gives CASSHDRGHGHTF.

This clonotype was observed at least ten times. At one boundary the junction diverges from the germline segment, which might be a read error. The DNA of the CDR3 is TGCGCCAGCAGTTCCAGGGTAGGAGAGACCCAGTACTTC. It codes for CASSSRVGETQYF. The chain has TRBV5-4 and TRBJ2-5, with D perhaps matching TRBD1 (5 bases). Per the germline V gene, CDR1 is SGHNT and CDR2 is YYREEE (reference sequence). This CDR3 region has 13 residues.

There are a few counts of this clonotype. The V and J genes are TRBV12-3 or TRBV12-4 and TRBJ1-6; D is unresolved. V was cut by 6 bases and J by 6 bases, with 9 bases left in between. This CDR3 spans 13 amino acids. The CDR3 DNA reads TGTGCCAGCAGCCCCCAGGTTAATTCACCCCTCCACTTT. It codes for CASSPQVNSPLHF.

This clonotype came up many times. The genes are TRBV6-2 or TRBV6-3 and TRBJ2-5, with no clear D. This CDR3 has 12 amino acids. Trimming left V 0 bases short and J 4 bases short, with 3 bases between. From germline, CDR1 is MNHEY and CDR2 SVGEGT. Here the CDR3 reads CASSYSTETQYF. Written as DNA, the CDR3 is TGTGCCAGCAGTTACTCGACAGAGACCCAGTACTTC.

Many counts were recorded for this clonotype. The chain employs TRBV5-1 and TRBJ1-5; no definite D call. The germline gives CDR1 SGHRS, CDR2 YFSETQ. There are 14 residues in the CDR3. V was pared by 0 bases and J by 5 bases, with 9 bases between. The CDR3 region is CASSLGPDYQPQHF. Here the CDR3 DNA reads TGCGCCAGCAGCTTGGGGCCAGACTATCAGCCCCAGCATTTT.

The sample holds many counts of this clonotype. The rearrangement links TRBV5-1 to TRBJ2-2; 10 bases are a match to TRBD2. V lost 1 base to trimming and J lost 7 bases; unmatched junction nucleotides: 7. The length of the CDR3 is 16 residues. Germline lookup yields CDR1 SGHRS and CDR2 YFSETQ. Here the CDR3 reads CASSLPLAGDFGELFF. In nucleotides, the CDR3 is TGCGCCAGCAGCTTGCCCCTAGCGGGGGACTTCGGGGAGCTGTTTTTT.

This clonotype was recorded many times. The chain couples TRBV5-1 to TRBJ2-3; no reliable D call. CDR3 length: 13 residues. CDR1 and CDR2 (germline): SGHRS, YFSETQ. V was cut by 2 bases and J by 2 bases, with 6 bases left in between. CDR3 nucleotide sequence: TGCGCCAGCAGCTTCTTCCCCACAGATACGCAGTATTTT. Its protein product is CASSFFPTDTQYF. The full variable domain, in which reference TRBV5-1 and TRBJ2-3 provide the parts outside the CDR3, is KAGVTQTPRYLIKTRGQQVTLSCSPISGHRSVSWYQQTPGQGLQFLFEYFSETQRNKGNFPGRFSGRQFSNSRSEMNVSTLELGDSALYLCASSFFPTDTQYFGPGTRLTVL.

This clonotype was counted many times. The chain uses TRBV6-2 or TRBV6-3 and TRBJ2-2, with D possibly TRBD1 on 6 matching bases. This CDR3 spans 15 amino acids. Germline loops: CDR1 MNHEY, CDR2 SVGEGT. V lost 4 bases to trimming and J lost 1 base, with 10 bases between them. The DNA of the CDR3 is TGTGCCAGCAGTTCCGGGACACTGAACACCGGGGAGCTGTTTTTT. Translated, it gives CASSSGTLNTGELFF.

V and J are TRBV12-3 or TRBV12-4 and TRBJ1-1, with D tentatively TRBD1 (6 bases). The V end was cut by 9 bases, the J end by 1 base, with 33 bases between. This CDR3 spans 20 amino acids. In DNA, the CDR3 is TGTGCCAGGACGGACAGTTGGAGGCAGGGGCCGCAACTCAAGAACACTGAAGCTTTCTTT. Translated, it gives CARTDSWRQGPQLKNTEAFF.

In this sample, this clonotype turned up many times. J is TRBJ2-7 and V is TRBV5-6; TRBD2 matches 8 bases. Germline V lookup: CDR1 SGHDT, CDR2 YYEEEE. The CDR3 runs to 14 residues. With V trimmed by 2 bases and J by 2 bases, 3 bases remained unmatched. Here the CDR3 DNA reads TGTGCCAGCAGCTTCACTAGCGGAGCCTACGAGCAGTACTTC. Protein sequence: CASSFTSGAYEQYF. Based on the CDR3 plus reference TRBV5-6 and TRBJ2-7, the full variable domain is DAGVTQSPTHLIKTRGQQVTLRCSPKSGHDTVSWYQQALGQGPQFIFQYYEEEERQRGNFPDRFSGHQFPNYSSELNVNALLLGDSALYLCASSFTSGAYEQYFGPGTRLTVT.

This clonotype has ten or more counts. The chain recombines TRBV20-1 with TRBJ2-3; D remains ambiguous. The CDR3 is 13 amino acids. Trimming took 5 bases from V and 2 from J, leaving 11 bases between them. Germline assignment: CDR1 DFQATT and CDR2 SNEGSKA (reference sequence). The CDR3 protein is CSARAPTTDTQYF. As DNA, the CDR3 is TGCAGTGCTCGCGCTCCTACCACAGATACGCAGTATTTT.

This clonotype showed up many times. The chain has TRBV2 and TRBJ2-7, with D possibly TRBD1 on 6 matching bases. Looked up from germline, CDR1 is SNHLY and CDR2 is FYNNEI. The CDR3 is 12 amino acids. The V end was cut by 2 bases, the J end by 12 bases, with 14 bases between. The CDR3 DNA reads as TGTGCCAGCAGTGAATATGGACAGTCCCCGTACTTC. Its protein is CASSEYGQSPYF. The full variable domain, completed using reference TRBV2 and TRBJ2-7, is EPEVTQTPSHQVTQMGQEVILRCVPISNHLYFYWYRQILGQKVEFLVSFYNNEISEKSEIFDDQFSVERPDGSNFTLKIRSTKLEDSAMYFCASSEYGQSPYFGPGTRLTVT.

This clonotype was seen repeatedly, ten times or more. The V gene is TRBV4-1, the J gene TRBJ2-7; possible D gene TRBD1, 6 bases. CDR3 size: 17 residues. V was clipped by 3 bases and J by 4 bases, with 22 bases between them. Germline CDR1 and CDR2: MGHRA and YSYEKL. The CDR3 DNA sequence: TGCGCCAGCAGCCATCGAAGGGTCCGGACAGACGAATACGAGCAGTACTTC. Translating it yields CASSHRRVRTDEYEQYF.

To note about this clonotype: A much larger clone is a single base away; this may be a read error. The chain carries TRBV5-1 and TRBJ2-3; 13 bases align to TRBD2. CDR1 is SGHRS and CDR2 is YFSETQ in the germline V gene. The CDR3 length is 16 residues. The CDR3 DNA sequence: TGCCCCAGCAGCCTGGGACTAGCGGGGCCCAGGGATACGCAGTATTTT. This translates into CPSSLGLAGPRDTQYF.

This clonotype was seen many times. The rearrangement joins TRBV6-6 to TRBJ1-3, with D possibly matching TRBD1 (5 bases). V dropped 7 bases and J dropped 0 bases, with 19 bases sitting between them. The CDR3 has 17 amino acids. From germline, CDR1 is MNHNY and CDR2 SVGAGI (reference sequence). The CDR3 loop reads CASIRRFRTFSGNTIYF. The DNA of the CDR3 is TGTGCCAGCATCAGGAGGTTTAGGACATTCTCTGGAAACACCATATATTTT.

This clonotype occurred many times. The rearrangement uses TRBV9 and TRBJ2-7, with D possibly being TRBD1 or TRBD2 (5 bases each). This CDR3 has 15 amino acids. Between the trimmed V and J ends, which lost 0 bases and 4 bases, there was a span of 14 bases. Germline V gene sequence: CDR1 SGDLS, CDR2 YYNGEE. CDR3 protein: CASSVGGAGSYEQYF. The CDR3 DNA sequence: TGTGCCAGCAGCGTAGGAGGGGCCGGCTCATACGAGCAGTACTTC.

This clonotype was detected ten times or more. This chain links TRBV29-1 with TRBJ2-5; D ambiguous. This CDR3 has 12 amino acids. V was pared by 7 bases and J by 0 bases, with 9 bases between. The V gene's germline CDR1 is SQVTM and CDR2 ANQGSEA. In DNA, the CDR3 is TGCAGCGGGGCAGCGTACCAAGAGACCCAGTACTTC. This gives the protein CSGAAYQETQYF.

This clonotype was recorded at least ten times. The rearrangement links TRBV20-1 to TRBJ2-3; the match to TRBD2 covers 8 bases. The CDR3 covers 14 residues. With 5 bases clipped from V and 6 bases from J, the junction kept 10 bases outside the gene matches. CDR1 DFQATT and CDR2 SNEGSKA come from the germline V gene (reference sequence). The CDR3 DNA reads as TGCAGTGCTTATATTTCGCGGGGGGCGGATACGCAGTATTTT. It translates to CSAYISRGADTQYF.

This clonotype was seen ten or more times. The chain links TRBV12-3 or TRBV12-4 to TRBJ1-2, with a possible D match to TRBD1 (5 bases). The CDR3 totals 13 residues. V was cut by 5 bases and J by 5 bases, with 12 bases left in between. The CDR3 spells CASSHRRDYGYTF. The CDR3 DNA is TGTGCCAGCAGTCACCGCAGGGATTATGGCTACACCTTC.